The next 18 T cell receptor beta chains were all read from a single sample in a study of cytomegalovirus exposure and HLA in healthy donors. The study ran its PCR with 60 Vbeta and 13 Jbeta primers. Libraries were prepared by immunoSEQ multiplex PCR; TCRdb keeps only in-frame clonotypes and omits some of them. The repertoire holds tens of thousands of clones, with roughly 72% as singletons. Sequences were obtained from PBMCs. The source is a man in his thirties or forties in good health and CMV-seronegative.

The chain combines TRBV9 with TRBJ2-1, with 9 nucleotides matching TRBD1. Per the germline V gene, CDR1 is SGDLS and CDR2 is YYNGEE. The CDR3 sequence is 15 residues long. Trimming took 1 base from V and 7 from J; bases not matched to a gene: 6. The CDR3 is CASSVYSGQGNEQFF. CDR3 DNA sequence: TGTGCCAGCAGCGTATATTCGGGACAGGGAAATGAGCAGTTCTTC.

The J gene is TRBJ1-1, the V gene TRBV19, with 9 bases that match TRBD1. Losses at the gene ends were 7 bases for V and 8 bases for J; bases not matched to a gene: 8. Germline-derived CDR1 and CDR2 are LNHDA and SQIVND (reference sequence). The CDR3 runs 13 residues. CDR3 residues: CASTEQGAVEAFF. Written as DNA, the CDR3 is TGTGCCAGTACCGAACAGGGGGCTGTGGAAGCTTTCTTT.

V usage is TRBV4-2 and J usage is TRBJ1-2; the match to TRBD1 covers 7 bases. With V trimmed by 0 bases and J by 6 bases, 13 bases remained unmatched. Germline V gene data show CDR1 as LGHNA and CDR2 as YNFKEQ. This CDR3 is 17 amino acids long. Written as DNA, the CDR3 is TGTGCCAGCAGCCAAGAGCGGTTGCCCGGGACAGATGATGGCTACACCTTC. Translating it yields CASSQERLPGTDDGYTF.

This clone was counted a few times. The chain is built from TRBV5-6 and TRBJ2-7; D is possibly TRBD2 (6 bases). The CDR3 consists of 15 residues. CDR1 SGHDT and CDR2 YYEEEE come from the germline V gene. Trimming stripped 4 bases from V and 1 base from J, with 15 bases between. CDR3 protein: CASSARTKLSYEQYF. CDR3 coding DNA: TGTGCCAGCAGCGCCCGGACTAAACTATCCTACGAGCAGTACTTC. Based on the CDR3 plus reference TRBV5-6 and TRBJ2-7, the full variable domain is DAGVTQSPTHLIKTRGQQVTLRCSPKSGHDTVSWYQQALGQGPQFIFQYYEEEERQRGNFPDRFSGHQFPNYSSELNVNALLLGDSALYLCASSARTKLSYEQYFGPGTRLTVT.

The chain links TRBV5-1 to TRBJ1-5; D is perhaps TRBD1 (6 bases). V shed 0 bases and J shed 3 bases, with 10 bases lying between them. CDR1 is SGHRS and CDR2 is YFSETQ in the germline V gene. This CDR3 has 15 amino acids. CDR3 in DNA: TGCGCCAGCAGCTTGGGGACAGCCCACAATCAGCCCCAGCATTTT. It encodes CASSLGTAHNQPQHF.

V usage is TRBV6-1 and J usage is TRBJ1-1; TRBD1 matches 11 bases. The germline gives CDR1 MNHNS, CDR2 SASEGT. The CDR3 length is 15 residues. J lost 11 bases, V lost 2 bases, and 10 bases had no gene match. CDR3 region: CASSEFGTGGMRAFF. CDR3 sequence (DNA): TGTGCCAGCAGTGAATTCGGGACAGGGGGGATGAGGGCTTTCTTT.

This clone has only one observation. This sequence joins TRBV13 and TRBJ1-2, with a possible D match to TRBD1 (6 bases). The CDR3 sequence is 14 residues long. Trimming stripped 5 bases from V and 4 bases from J, with 14 bases between. Germline CDR1 PRHDT, CDR2 FYEKMQ (reference sequence). CDR3 sequence (DNA): TGTGCCAGCAGCCTGGACAGAAATCCCTATGGCTACACCTTC. It is translated as CASSLDRNPYGYTF. Full variable domain (outside the CDR3, taken from reference TRBV13 and TRBJ1-2): AAGVIQSPRHLIKEKRETATLKCYPIPRHDTVYWYQQGPGQDPQFLISFYEKMQSDKGSIPDRFSAQQFSDYHSELNMSSLELGDSALYFCASSLDRNPYGYTFGSGTRLTVV.

This rearrangement joins TRBV5-5 to TRBJ1-1, with D possibly TRBD1 on 6 matching bases. CDR3 length equals 14 residues. Deletions cut 2 bases from V and 7 bases from J, with 15 bases between. Germline lookup yields CDR1 SGHKS and CDR2 YYEKEE (reference sequence). The CDR3 region is CASSFGGGQVEAFF. Written as DNA, the CDR3 is TGTGCCAGCAGCTTTGGGGGGGGGCAAGTTGAAGCTTTCTTT.

The chain is built from TRBV19 and TRBJ1-1, with no clear D. In germline, CDR1 is LNHDA, CDR2 SQIVND (reference sequence). The ends were cut back, 4 bases at V and 1 base at J, with 16 bases in the middle. The CDR3 runs 16 residues. The CDR3 is CASSTLSASGNTEAFF. CDR3 sequence (DNA): TGTGCCAGTAGTACCCTTTCCGCCTCGGGGAACACTGAAGCTTTCTTT.

Points on this clone: One end of the junction is discordant with germline, which a read error may explain. This sequence joins TRBV13 and TRBJ2-5; 7 nucleotides line up with TRBD1. The germline V gene encodes CDR1 PRHDT and CDR2 FYEKMQ (reference sequence). This CDR3 contains 15 residues. The CDR3 nucleotides are TGTGCCAGCAGCTTTCCCCGACAGGGCGGAGAGATCCAGTACTTC. Amino acids: CASSFPRQGGEIQYF.

This clone was seen once. V gene TRBV4-3 combines with J gene TRBJ1-5, with 7 bases identical to TRBD1. V was clipped by 1 base and J by 6 bases; unmatched bases: 6. CDR1 is LGHNA and CDR2 is YSLEER in the germline V gene. This CDR3 has 15 residues. DNA of the CDR3: TGCGCCAGCAGCCAAGTGGAGGGGGCGGGTCAGCCCCAGCATTTT. Translation: CASSQVEGAGQPQHF.

The rearrangement links TRBV5-1 to TRBJ2-3; 9 nucleotides align to TRBD2. The ends lost 0 bases at V and 3 bases at J; junction bases unmatched: 5. Germline V gene data show CDR1 as SGHRS and CDR2 as YFSETQ. The CDR3 has 16 amino acids. The CDR3 sequence is CASSLVAGDLTDTQYF. CDR3 nucleotide sequence: TGCGCCAGCAGCTTGGTAGCGGGAGATTTAACAGATACGCAGTATTTT. Variable domain in full (rest from reference TRBV5-1 and TRBJ2-3): KAGVTQTPRYLIKTRGQQVTLSCSPISGHRSVSWYQQTPGQGLQFLFEYFSETQRNKGNFPGRFSGRQFSNSRSEMNVSTLELGDSALYLCASSLVAGDLTDTQYFGPGTRLTVL.

This clone was counted once. This chain links TRBV27 with TRBJ1-6, with 11 bases that match TRBD1. Germline V gives CDR1 MNHEY, CDR2 SMNVEV (reference sequence). V gave up 5 bases and J gave up 6 bases; unmatched junction bases: 3. CDR3 length equals 15 residues. The CDR3 loop is CASSTGQGGNSPLHF. The CDR3 coding sequence is TGTGCCAGCAGTACGGGACAGGGGGGTAATTCACCCCTCCACTTT.

Details on this clone: Within the sample, other DNA sequences also encode this same CDR3. This CDR3 is CASSQDLGQGGTEAFF. CDR3 coding DNA: TGCGCCAGCAGCCAAGATCTCGGGCAGGGGGGCACTGAAGCTTTCTTT. The chain is built from TRBV4-1 and TRBJ1-1; 7 bases are shared with TRBD1. CDR1 is MGHRA, CDR2 YSYEKL, per germline. CDR3 size: 16 residues. With 0 bases clipped from V and 4 bases from J, the junction kept 8 bases outside the gene matches.

V and J are TRBV6-5 and TRBJ1-2, with D maybe TRBD1 (6 bases). The V end lost 5 bases, the J end lost 7 bases, and 14 bases lay between the germline ends. CDR3 size: 13 residues. Germline assignment: CDR1 MNHEY and CDR2 SVGAGI. CDR3: CASSNGQRSGYTF. For the CDR3, the DNA is TGTGCCAGCAGTAATGGACAGAGATCTGGCTACACCTTC.

The genes are TRBV14 and TRBJ2-1; TRBD2 aligns across 8 bases. Trimming at V came to 2 bases and at J to 8 bases, leaving 11 bases not matched to a gene. CDR1 and CDR2 from the germline V gene are SGHDN and FVKESK. This CDR3 is built from 16 residues. CDR3 loop: CASSQPRAGEVYEQFF. CDR3 bases: TGTGCCAGCAGCCAACCCAGAGCGGGAGAGGTCTATGAGCAGTTCTTC.

The chain links TRBV5-6 to TRBJ2-5; TRBD2 agrees at 10 bases. The CDR3 is made up of 16 amino acids. Trimming cost V 4 bases and J 4 bases; bases outside gene matches: 10. CDR1 is SGHDT and CDR2 is YYEEEE in the germline V gene. CDR3 coding DNA: TGTGCCAGCAGCAGGACTAGCGGATCTAAGGGAGAGACCCAGTACTTC. This translates into CASSRTSGSKGETQYF.

In its sample, this clone was seen a few times. The V and J genes are TRBV6-1 and TRBJ1-1; TRBD1 matches at 7 bases. V was clipped by 6 bases and J by 7 bases; unmatched bases: 5. Germline values: CDR1 MNHNS, CDR2 SASEGT. There are 12 residues in the CDR3. CDR3 in amino acids: CASSRTGLEAFF. The DNA of the CDR3 is TGTGCCAGCAGCCGGACAGGACTTGAAGCTTTCTTT.